What follows describes a single T cell receptor beta chain. The data are from a study of blood T cell repertoires in COVID-19. Turning to the study itself: Sources were T cells, B-cell-depleted T cells, or PBMCs; the material itself was cDNA or gDNA.

The V gene's germline CDR1 is SGDLS and CDR2 YYNGEE. The CDR3 sequence is 15 residues long. Trimming stripped 3 bases from V and 2 bases from J, with 14 bases between. TCRdb's copy holds only in-frame clones and misses some; the assay was immunoSEQ multiplex PCR. This sample has approximately 270,000 clones, with approximately 85% found just once. Cohorts were determined from participant-reported clinical history. The sample comprised PBMCs or T cells enriched from blood (not recorded which). The rearrangement uses TRBV9 and TRBJ1-1; TRBD1 is a possible D gene (5 bases). The clonotype originates from a woman aged 50 to 60 who had recovered from COVID-19. This CDR3 is CASSARGIDNTEAFF. The CDR3 DNA reads as TGTGCCAGCAGCGCGCGGGGCATTGATAACACTGAAGCTTTCTTT.